The entry that follows covers one T cell receptor beta chain sequence. This clone is characterized as large (0.1 to 1%). No base quality information exists; no much larger clone differs at one position. Genomic DNA was extracted from the FACS-sorted cells, and the TCRbeta chains were sequenced by the commercial immunoSEQ service. In the paper's pipeline: ImmunoSEQ Analyzer software v3.0 and R v3.5.1 were the tools used to analyze the repertoire data. Sequences containing stop codons or out-of-frame rearrangements were removed, so only productive rearrangements were analyzed. The sequencing provider supplied the Simpson diversity, Shannon entropy, CDR3 length and nucleotide addition metrics. Clonotypes were grouped by frequency into dominant, sub-dominant, low or lowest abundance categories, and clonotypes below 0.1% were left out of most analyses. A CDR3 amino acid clonotype was designated public if detected in at least two subjects at a cumulative frequency of at least 0.5%. Imported from immuneACCESS, the table was reduced by TCRdb to in-frame sequences with V and J called. These copies leave out some clones; in studies compared against another copy, an unresolved V gene accounts for under half, and the cause of the remainder is not known. D and trimming come from the DNA, and the V and J calls and clone size come from that table. A total of more than 1,200 clones appear in this sample, 40% to 50% of them only once. About 12% of the sample is in the top ten clones.

These data belong to a study of CD8 T cells in acute hepatitis C reinfection (dated by TCRdb to about 2021). Context from the whole study: Both during acute infection and after viral clearance, the study profiled the TCRbeta repertoire of CD8+ T cells that were specific for the HCV NS3-1073 epitope. Acute samples were collected within 168 days of the estimated infection date, from 4 spontaneous resolvers and about 6 chronically infected subjects. Several spontaneous resolvers contributed paired acute and follow-up samples.

Overall study results and their limits: Regardless of outcome, 10 to 15 public clonotypes were found, and one public clonotype used V04-02/J02-02. Diversity in the NS3-1073 specific repertoires was high, and no significant differences in diversity emerged among acute resolver, follow-up resolver and acute chronic samples. Follow-up repertoires were not available for chronically infected subjects, because NS3-1073 specific cells were too rare to be sorted. Preferential use of the TRBV04 and TRBV06 gene families was observed in all groups, and this preferential usage was not explained by overrepresentation in the naive pool. Only the TCRbeta chain was sequenced in bulk, so alphabeta pairing of public clonotypes could not be determined. CDR3 sequences shared with other epitopes were rarely observed, and exact matching may have been limited by differing sequencing approaches.

The time point label of this sample denotes: acute HCV infection, within 168 days of estimated infection date. HCV-specific TCR repertoires were characterized directly ex vivo, without prior in vitro expansion of the sequenced cells. Enrolled in the Montreal Hepatitis C Cohort (HEPCO) in Canada, the donors were people who inject drugs, and these donors were followed every 3 months. Acute primary HCV infection was defined as a positive HCV RNA or antibody test that came after a negative test within the prior 24 weeks. HCV-specific cells were stained with a PE-labeled tetramer loaded with the NS3 peptide spanning residues 1073-1081. Antibodies against CD3, CD8 and CD45RO were used for surface staining, and dead cells were excluded with an aqua fixable dye. Among the cohort members were roughly 8 spontaneous resolvers, with spontaneous resolution defined as HCV RNA clearance within 24 weeks. Negative selection by means of the MACS CD8+ T cell Isolation Kit yielded CD8+ T cells from peripheral blood mononuclear cells recovered from cryopreservation by thawing. A BD FACSAria II cell sorter was used for cell sorting.

The CDR3 numbers 15 residues from cysteine through phenylalanine. The only DNA kept is the CDR3, 45 bases in frame from the first base. The junction carries 18 bases between V and J, which are trimmed by 3 bases and 6 bases respectively. CDR1 is given as SGHAT and CDR2 as FQDESV, both from the germline V gene (reference sequence). The origin of this receptor is a woman younger than 30 who spontaneously cleared hepatitis C infection. This specimen consisted of HCV NS3-1073 tetramer-sorted CD8+ T cells from PBMCs, obtained during acute infection. The cell subset or site label of this sample denotes: FACS-sorted NS3-1073 tetramer+ CD8+ T cells. The V gene is TRBV11-1 and the J gene is TRBJ2-7, with the identity of the D gene unclear. The CDR3 loop reads CASSFEPGNWGEQYF. The base sequence is TGTGCCAGCAGCTTCGAACCTGGCAACTGGGGCGAGCAGTACTTC. Outside the CDR3, residues come from the reference TRBV11-1 and TRBJ2-7 proteins, so the full variable domain is: EAEVAQSPRYKITEKSQAVAFWCDPISGHATLYWYRQILGQGPELLVQFQDESVVDDSQLPKDRFSAERLKGVDSTLKIQPAELGDSAMYLCASSFEPGNWGEQYFGPGTRLTVT.